This T cell receptor beta chain was obtained from a study of T cell responses to AZD1222 COVID-19 vaccine. The CDR3 is made up of 16 amino acids. J lost 2 bases, V lost 3 bases, and 10 bases had no gene match. Germline V CDR1 and CDR2: SGDLS, YYNGEE. TCRdb's table, derived via immunoSEQ multiplex PCR, lists solely in-frame clones and lacks some. This repertoire shows roughly 130,000 clones, 85% to 90% found once; its top ten account for around 3.3%. This TCR came from an adult in good health. This material consisted of peripheral blood, taken on day 0 of AZD1222 vaccination. The chain carries TRBV9 and TRBJ1-2, with 7 bases lining up with TRBD1. The DNA for the CDR3 is TGTGCCAGCAGCGGACAGGGCCCAGGGATCAACTATGGCTACACCTTC. The encoded protein is CASSGQGPGINYGYTF.